In its sample, the clone carrying this T cell receptor beta chain was seen once. This sample was taken from a study of blood T cell repertoires in COVID-19. Overall study: Some COVID-19 samples were acute and others convalescent; all came from the United States, Italy and Spain. The analysed material was cDNA or gDNA that came from T cells, B-cell-depleted T cells, or PBMCs.

Germline CDR1 and CDR2: SGHTA and FQGNSA. V lost 5 bases and J lost 1; bases outside the gene matches: 7. The CDR3 totals 15 residues. In the authors' workflow: By means of reference gene primer amplification, nucleated cell counts were estimated. Libraries were prepared by immunoSEQ multiplex PCR; TCRdb keeps only in-frame clonotypes and omits some of them. Clonal size and the V and J genes are those of that table, whereas D and trimming came from the DNA. The sample yields approximately 70,000 clones, roughly 80% seen once. The clonotype originates from a man aged 65 to 85 who had recovered from COVID-19. Specimen: peripheral blood. The chain joins TRBV7-2 to TRBJ2-5, with 7 nucleotides matching TRBD1. The CDR3 DNA reads TGTGCCAGCAGCCCCAAACAGGGGACCCAAGAGACCCAGTACTTC. This encodes CASSPKQGTQETQYF.